This is a list of T cell receptor beta chains from one sample in a study of blood T cell repertoires in COVID-19. TCRdb's table, derived via immunoSEQ multiplex PCR, lists solely in-frame clones and lacks some. The repertoire holds 90,000 to 110,000 clones, with around 80% as singletons. Input material: peripheral blood. These receptors were taken from a woman older than 75 with acute or convalescent COVID-19. Both conserved end residues are part of each CDR3. A D gene is named only where the DNA matches it firmly. Only some rows state a clone size, as once, few, many or a class for expanded clones.

NA | TRBD1 | TRBJ1-2 | TRBV29-1 | TGCAGCGCCCAGGGACAGACCTATGGCTACACCTTC | CSAQGQTYGYTF
NA | TRBD1 | TRBJ2-5 | TRBV7-8 | TGTGCCAGCAGCCCCACAGGGGGGCAAGTCGGGACCCAGTACTTC | CASSPTGGQVGTQYF
NA | NA | TRBJ2-5 | TRBV20-1 | TGCAGTGCTCTAAGCGGGGAGACCCAGTACTTC | CSALSGETQYF
NA | NA | TRBJ1-2 | TRBV27 | TGTGCCAGCAGTATGACAGTTAACTATGGCTACACCTTC | CASSMTVNYGYTF
once | TRBD1 | TRBJ2-5 | TRBV4-3 | TGCGCCAGCAGTCCCGGACAGGGGGAGAGGGAGACCCAGTACTTC | CASSPGQGERETQYF
few | TRBD2 | TRBJ2-1 | TRBV19 | TGTGCCAGTGATATGGGACTAGCGGGAGTTACTGAGCAGTTCTTC | CASDMGLAGVTEQFF
NA | TRBD2 | TRBJ2-7 | TRBV28 | TGTGCCAGCAGTTCCCTCGGGATAGCGGGAGGGAGCGAGCAGTACTTC | CASSSLGIAGGSEQYF
NA | NA | TRBJ2-5 | TRBV3-1/TRBV3-2 | TGTGCCAGCAGCCAAACAGGGAGTTGGGTTATTGGAGAGACCCAGTACTTC | CASSQTGSWVIGETQYF
few | TRBD2 | TRBJ2-1 | TRBV9 | TGTGCCAGCAGCGTAGGCGGGAGGGGGGCTGAGCAGTTCTTC | CASSVGGRGAEQFF
NA | TRBD2 | TRBJ2-3 | TRBV6-4 | TGTGCCAGCAGTCCATTAGCGGGGAGCACAGATACGCAGTATTTT | CASSPLAGSTDTQYF
NA | TRBD2 | TRBJ2-1 | TRBV25-1 | TGTGCCAGCAGTGAACTAGCGGGTGCGGGGCAGTTCTTC | CASSELAGAGQFF
NA | TRBD2 | TRBJ2-4 | TRBV12-5 | TGTGCTAGTGGTTTGGTACTAGCGATGGGAAACATTCAGTACTTC | CASGLVLAMGNIQYF
NA | TRBD1 | TRBJ1-2 | TRBV28 | TGTGCCAGCAGGATACAGGGGGCGAGGAACTATGGCTACACCTTC | CASRIQGARNYGYTF
few | TRBD2 | TRBJ2-1 | TRBV11-3 | TGTGCCAGCAGCCCCAGACTAGCGGGAATAAAGGATGAGCAGTTCTTC | CASSPRLAGIKDEQFF
NA | NA | TRBJ2-5 | TRBV2 | TGTGCCAGCAGTGAAAACAGTATTATCCAAGAGACCCAGTACTTC | CASSENSIIQETQYF
NA | NA | TRBJ1-1 | TRBV2 | TGTGCCAGCAGTTCGCAGGTGGTGGGCACTGAAGCTTTCTTT | CASSSQVVGTEAFF
NA | NA | TRBJ2-2 | TRBV27 | TGTGCCAGCAGTTTAAGGATCCGCGGGCCTTACACCGGGGAGCTGTTTTTT | CASSLRIRGPYTGELFF
few | TRBD2 | TRBJ2-3 | TRBV27 | TGTGCCAGCAGGTGGACTAGCGGGGGCACAGATACGCAGTATTTT | CASRWTSGGTDTQYF
NA | NA | TRBJ2-6 | TRBV28 | TGTGCCAGCAGTCCCCGGGACATATATGCTGGGGCCAACGTCCTGACTTTC | CASSPRDIYAGANVLTF
NA | TRBD1 | TRBJ2-2 | TRBV7-7 | TGTGCCAGCAGCCCGACAGGGGGGAACACCGGGGAGCTGTTTTTT | CASSPTGGNTGELFF